The T cell receptor (beta chain) under discussion was sequenced for a study of blood T cell repertoires in COVID-19. Germline values: CDR1 MNHEY, CDR2 SMNVEV (reference sequence). Trimming shortened V by 6 bases and J by 10 bases, and 33 bases separated the two germline ends. This CDR3 is built from 18 residues. Using immunoSEQ multiplex PCR, the repertoire was profiled, and TCRdb retains in-frame clones only, with some absent. Of about 74,000 clones in the sample, about nine tenths were seen once. This sequence joins TRBV27 and TRBJ1-2; D not resolved. This TCR came from an elderly woman with active or convalescent COVID-19. The source material was peripheral blood. The CDR3 bases are TGTGCCAGCAGGCTACGCCACAGTCTCATAAAAATTTCGGACTCCTACACCTTC. Translation: CASRLRHSLIKISDSYTF.